This T cell receptor (beta chain) emerged from a study of beta chain features in type 1 diabetes. Points from the study as a whole: A closer apparent resemblance between naive, central memory and Treg TCRB repertoires was seen in patients than in healthy donors. Moderately but significantly shorter TCRB CDR3s were found in Type 1 diabetes patients in all four CD4+ subsets.

A word on this clone: Its antigen remains unknown.

The CDR3 is 14 amino acids. Germline CDR1 KGHSH, CDR2 LQKENI. The ends were cut back, 4 bases at V and 4 bases at J, with 10 bases in the middle. The isolated RNA, all of it, was reverse transcribed, so expressed TCRB transcripts were what got sequenced. Some clones are missing from TCRdb's copy, which holds only in-frame ones; the method was immunoSEQ multiplex PCR. The table includes over 150,000 clones, approximately 8.4% detected once. Each donor gave one heparinised blood draw averaging roughly 100 mL. Sorted CD4+ subsets: naive, central memory, regulatory, stem cell-like memory (CD45RO/CCR7/CD25/CD127/CD95/CD27 panel).

Source material: central memory CD4+ T cells from blood. The chain links TRBV18 to TRBJ2-2, with D perhaps matching TRBD1 (6 bases). This clonotype was obtained from a man aged 18 to 30 with type 1 diabetes. CDR3 amino acids: CASSRDTVTGELFF. As DNA, the CDR3 is TGTGCCAGCTCACGGGACACAGTCACCGGGGAGCTGTTTTTT.